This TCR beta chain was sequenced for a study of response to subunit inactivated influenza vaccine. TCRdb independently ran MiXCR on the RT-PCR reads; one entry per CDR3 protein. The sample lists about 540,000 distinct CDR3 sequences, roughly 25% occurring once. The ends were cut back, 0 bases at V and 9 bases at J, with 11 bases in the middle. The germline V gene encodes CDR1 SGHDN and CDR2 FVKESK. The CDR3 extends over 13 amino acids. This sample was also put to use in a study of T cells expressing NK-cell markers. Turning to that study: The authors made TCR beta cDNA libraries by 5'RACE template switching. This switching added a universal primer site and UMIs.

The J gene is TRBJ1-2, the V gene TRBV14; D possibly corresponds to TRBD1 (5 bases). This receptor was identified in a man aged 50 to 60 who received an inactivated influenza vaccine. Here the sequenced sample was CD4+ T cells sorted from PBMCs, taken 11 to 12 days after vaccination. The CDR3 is CASSQDRGASYTF. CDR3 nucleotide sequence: TGTGCCAGCAGCCAAGATCGAGGGGCTAGCTACACCTTC.